This T cell receptor (beta chain) came from a study of cytomegalovirus exposure and HLA in healthy donors. PCR amplification relied on 60 Vbeta primers (plus 13 Jbeta primers). The protocol was immunoSEQ multiplex PCR, while the TCRdb copy is restricted to in-frame clones and leaves out a portion. The repertoire includes more than 100,000 clones, under 10% of them detected once, and 6% to 7.5% sits in the top ten. Findings and caveats of the study: Most TCR sequences showed up rarely, but some public TCRs showed up in many donors. Later analysis suggested links between common viral pathogens and several top significant clusters. Donors belonging to an Asian-associated ancestry cluster reportedly showed fewer N-insertions in productive TCRs than the roughly 670-donor mean, according to what a later analysis found. Apart from CMV serostatus, no immune exposure information was available.

In its sample, this clone was seen a few times. Its antigen remains unknown. Specimen: PBMCs. This TCR derives from a woman aged 35 to 49 in good health and CMV-seropositive.

In DNA, the CDR3 is TGCGCCAGCAGCGCCCAGGGGTCGAACACTGAAGCTTTCTTT. It encodes CASSAQGSNTEAFF. V gene TRBV5-1 combines with J gene TRBJ1-1, with a tentative D call TRBD1 (6 bases). Trimming shortened V by 4 bases and J by 1 base, and 11 bases separated the two germline ends. The CDR3 length is 14 residues. Germline V gene data show CDR1 as SGHRS and CDR2 as YFSETQ.